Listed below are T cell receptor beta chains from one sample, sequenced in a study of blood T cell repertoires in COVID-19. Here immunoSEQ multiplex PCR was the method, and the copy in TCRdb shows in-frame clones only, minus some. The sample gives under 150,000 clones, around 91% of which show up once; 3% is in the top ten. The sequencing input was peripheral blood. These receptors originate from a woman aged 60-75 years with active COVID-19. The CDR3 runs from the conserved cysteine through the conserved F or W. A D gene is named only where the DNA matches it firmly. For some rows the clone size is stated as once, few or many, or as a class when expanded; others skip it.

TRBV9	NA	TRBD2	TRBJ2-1	CASSPYSGTSGFGEQFF	TGTGCCAGCAGCCCTTACTCCGGGACTAGCGGTTTTGGAGAGCAGTTCTTC
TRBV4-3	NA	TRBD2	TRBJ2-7	CASSQGLAGPYEQYF	TGCGCCAGCAGCCAGGGACTAGCGGGTCCCTACGAGCAGTACTTC
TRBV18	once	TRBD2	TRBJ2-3	CASSRRTSGSTDTQYF	TGTGCCAGCTCACGACGGACTAGCGGGAGCACAGATACGCAGTATTTT
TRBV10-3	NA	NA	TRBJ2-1	CAIRVARGHREQFF	TGTGCCATCAGAGTAGCCAGGGGCCACCGAGAGCAGTTCTTC
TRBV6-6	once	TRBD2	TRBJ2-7	CASSWTSGYYEQYF	TGTGCCAGCAGCTGGACTAGCGGGTATTACGAGCAGTACTTC
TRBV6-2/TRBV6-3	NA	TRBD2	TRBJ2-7	CASSSLAGVTYEQYF	TGTGCCAGCAGTAGCCTAGCGGGAGTAACCTACGAGCAGTACTTC
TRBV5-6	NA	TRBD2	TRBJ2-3	CASSSLSRQQREREDTQYF	TGTGCCAGCAGCTCCCTCTCTCGGCAACAGCGGGAGCGCGAAGATACGCAGTATTTT
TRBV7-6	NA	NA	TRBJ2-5	CASSLGQALRETQYF	TGTGCCAGCAGCTTAGGACAGGCCCTCCGAGAGACCCAGTACTTC
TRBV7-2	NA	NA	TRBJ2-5	CASSLSGPQETQYF	TGTGCCAGCAGCTTGAGCGGGCCGCAAGAGACCCAGTACTTC
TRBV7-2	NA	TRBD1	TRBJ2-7	CASSLMAGTASYEQYF	TGTGCCAGCAGCCTAATGGCCGGGACAGCCTCCTACGAGCAGTACTTC
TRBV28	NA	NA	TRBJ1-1	CASSFYSEAFF	TGTGCCAGCAGTTTTTACAGTGAAGCTTTCTTT
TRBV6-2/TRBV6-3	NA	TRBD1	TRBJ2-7	CASSSFTGTGRDEQYF	TGTGCCAGCAGTTCCTTCACCGGGACAGGGCGCGACGAGCAGTACTTC
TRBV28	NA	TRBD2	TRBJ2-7	CASSAEGLAGVYEQYF	TGTGCCAGCAGTGCCGAGGGACTAGCGGGGGTCTACGAGCAGTACTTC
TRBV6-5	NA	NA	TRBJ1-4	CASSNRAEGEKLFF	TGTGCCAGCAGCAACAGGGCGGAAGGGGAAAAACTGTTTTTT